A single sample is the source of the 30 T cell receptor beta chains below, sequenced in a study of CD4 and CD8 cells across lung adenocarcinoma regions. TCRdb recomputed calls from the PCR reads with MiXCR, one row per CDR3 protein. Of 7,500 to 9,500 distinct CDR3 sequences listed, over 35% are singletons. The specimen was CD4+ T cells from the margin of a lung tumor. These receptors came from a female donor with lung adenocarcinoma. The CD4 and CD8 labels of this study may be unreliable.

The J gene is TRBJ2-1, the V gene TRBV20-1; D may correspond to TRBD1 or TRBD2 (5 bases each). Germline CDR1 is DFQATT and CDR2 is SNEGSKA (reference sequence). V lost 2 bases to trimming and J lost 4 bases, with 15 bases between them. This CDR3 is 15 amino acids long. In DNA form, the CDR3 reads TGCAGTGCTAGACTGGGGGACCGGAGATACAATGAGCAGTTCTTC. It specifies CSARLGDRRYNEQFF.

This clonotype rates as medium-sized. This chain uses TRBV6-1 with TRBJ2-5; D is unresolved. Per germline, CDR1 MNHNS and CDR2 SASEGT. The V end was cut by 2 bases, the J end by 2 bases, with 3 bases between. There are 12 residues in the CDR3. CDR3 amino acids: CASSEQQETQYF. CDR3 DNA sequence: TGTGCCAGCAGTGAACAACAAGAGACCCAGTACTTC.

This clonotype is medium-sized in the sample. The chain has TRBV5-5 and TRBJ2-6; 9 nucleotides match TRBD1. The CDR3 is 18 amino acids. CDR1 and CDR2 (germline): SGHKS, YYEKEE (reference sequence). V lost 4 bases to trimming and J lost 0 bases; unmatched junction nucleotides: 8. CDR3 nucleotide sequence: TGTGCCAGCAGCCCCAGGACAGGGGCCAGCTCTGGGGCCAACGTCCTGACTTTC. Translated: CASSPRTGASSGANVLTF.

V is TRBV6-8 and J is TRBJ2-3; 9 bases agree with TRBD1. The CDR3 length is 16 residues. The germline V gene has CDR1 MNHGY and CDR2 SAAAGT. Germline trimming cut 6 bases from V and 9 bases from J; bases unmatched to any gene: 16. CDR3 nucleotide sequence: TGTGCCAGCAGGTCCATCGGGGGACAGGGCCAAGAGACGCAGTATTTT. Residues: CASRSIGGQGQETQYF.

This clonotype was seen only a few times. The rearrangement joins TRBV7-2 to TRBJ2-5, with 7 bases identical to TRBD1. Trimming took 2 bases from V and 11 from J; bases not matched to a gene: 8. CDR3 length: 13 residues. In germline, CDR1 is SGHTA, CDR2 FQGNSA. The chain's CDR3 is CASSLRPGGEQYF. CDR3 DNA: TGTGCCAGCAGCTTAAGACCAGGGGGTGAGCAGTACTTC.

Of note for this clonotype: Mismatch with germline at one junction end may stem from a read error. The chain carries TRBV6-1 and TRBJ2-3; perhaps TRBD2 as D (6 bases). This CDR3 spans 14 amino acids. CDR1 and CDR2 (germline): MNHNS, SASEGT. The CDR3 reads CGSTGRGDKDTQYF. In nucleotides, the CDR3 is TGTGGCAGCACGGGGCGGGGAGACAAAGACACGCAGTATTTT.

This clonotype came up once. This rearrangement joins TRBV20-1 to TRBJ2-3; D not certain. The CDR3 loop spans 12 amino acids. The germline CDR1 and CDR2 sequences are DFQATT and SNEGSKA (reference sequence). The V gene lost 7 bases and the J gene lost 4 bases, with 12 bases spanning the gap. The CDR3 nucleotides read TGCAGTGTGGTGGATCGTGCAGATACGCAGTATTTT. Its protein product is CSVVDRADTQYF.

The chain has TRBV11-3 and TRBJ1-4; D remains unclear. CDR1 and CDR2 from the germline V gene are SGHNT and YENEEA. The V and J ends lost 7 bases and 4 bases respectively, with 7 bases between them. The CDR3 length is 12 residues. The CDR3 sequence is CASTVNNEKLFF. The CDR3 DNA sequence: TGTGCCAGCACCGTTAATAATGAAAAACTGTTTTTT.

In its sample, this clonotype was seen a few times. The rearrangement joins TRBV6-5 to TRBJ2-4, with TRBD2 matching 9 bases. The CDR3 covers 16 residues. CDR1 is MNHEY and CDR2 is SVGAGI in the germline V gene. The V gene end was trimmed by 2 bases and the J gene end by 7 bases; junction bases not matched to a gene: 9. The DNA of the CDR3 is TGTGCCAGCAGTTACGGTGGAATAGCGGGAGTTAACATTCAGTACTTC. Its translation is CASSYGGIAGVNIQYF.

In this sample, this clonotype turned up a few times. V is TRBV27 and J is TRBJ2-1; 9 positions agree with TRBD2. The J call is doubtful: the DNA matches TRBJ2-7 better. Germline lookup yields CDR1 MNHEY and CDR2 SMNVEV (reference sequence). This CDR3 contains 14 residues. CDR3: CASRRGGRAYEQYF. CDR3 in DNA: TGTGCCAGCAGACGTGGCGGGAGGGCCTACGAGCAGTACTTC.

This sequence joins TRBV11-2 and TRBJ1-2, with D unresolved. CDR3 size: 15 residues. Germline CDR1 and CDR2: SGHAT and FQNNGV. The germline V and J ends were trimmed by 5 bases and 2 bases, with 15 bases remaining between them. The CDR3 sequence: CASSIDARSNYGYTF. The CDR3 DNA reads TGTGCCAGCAGCATTGACGCCAGGTCCAACTATGGCTACACCTTC.

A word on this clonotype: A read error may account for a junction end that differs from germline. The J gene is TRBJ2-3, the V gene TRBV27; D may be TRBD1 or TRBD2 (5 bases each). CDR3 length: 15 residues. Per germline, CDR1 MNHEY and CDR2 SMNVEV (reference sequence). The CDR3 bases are TGTGCCAGCGGTTTCGGGGCAGGTGGCACAGATACGCAGTATTTT. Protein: CASGFGAGGTDTQYF.

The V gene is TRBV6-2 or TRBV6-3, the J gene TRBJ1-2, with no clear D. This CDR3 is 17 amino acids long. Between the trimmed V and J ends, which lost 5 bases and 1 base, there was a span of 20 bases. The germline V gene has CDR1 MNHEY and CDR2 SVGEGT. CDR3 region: CASSPYIVEEDNYGYTF. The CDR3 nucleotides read TGTGCCAGCAGTCCCTACATCGTGGAAGAGGATAACTATGGCTACACCTTC.

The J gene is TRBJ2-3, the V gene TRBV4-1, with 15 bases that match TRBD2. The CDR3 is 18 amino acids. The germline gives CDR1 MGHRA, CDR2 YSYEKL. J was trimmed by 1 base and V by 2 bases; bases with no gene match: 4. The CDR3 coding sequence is TGCGCCAGCAGCCAACCGGGACTAGCGGGGGGAGGCACAGATACGCAGTATTTT. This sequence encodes CASSQPGLAGGGTDTQYF.

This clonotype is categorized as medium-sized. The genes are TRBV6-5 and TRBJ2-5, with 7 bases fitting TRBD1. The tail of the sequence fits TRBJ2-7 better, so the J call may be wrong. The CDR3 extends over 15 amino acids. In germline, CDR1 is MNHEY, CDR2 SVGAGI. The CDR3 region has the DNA TGTGCCAGCAGTTACCGTCACAGGGGAAAGAACGAGCAGTACTTC. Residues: CASSYRHRGKNEQYF.

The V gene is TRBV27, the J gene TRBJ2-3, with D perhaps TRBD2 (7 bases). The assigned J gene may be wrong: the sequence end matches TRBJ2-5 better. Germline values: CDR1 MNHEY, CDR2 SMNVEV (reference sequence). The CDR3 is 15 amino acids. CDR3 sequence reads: CASKFAAGDTETQYF. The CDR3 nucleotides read TGTGCCAGCAAGTTCGCGGCGGGGGACACAGAGACCCAGTACTTC.

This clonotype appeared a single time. The CDR3 spells CASSERVGSGRADEQYF. The CDR3 DNA reads as TGTGCCAGCAGTGAAAGGGTCGGAAGCGGGAGGGCCGATGAGCAGTACTTC. V is TRBV6-1 and J is TRBJ2-1; 10 positions match TRBD2. The DNA end is more similar to TRBJ2-7, so the J call may be wrong. The CDR3 is 17 residues long. In germline, CDR1 is MNHNS, CDR2 SASEGT.

The CDR3 region is CASSGGNEQFF. The CDR3 nucleotides read TGTGCCAGCAGTGGGGGGAATGAGCAGTTCTTC. V usage is TRBV6-1 and J usage is TRBJ2-1; D may be TRBD1 or TRBD2 (5 bases each). This CDR3 has 11 residues. Germline V gives CDR1 MNHNS, CDR2 SASEGT. The V and J ends lost 4 bases and 7 bases respectively, with 5 bases between them.

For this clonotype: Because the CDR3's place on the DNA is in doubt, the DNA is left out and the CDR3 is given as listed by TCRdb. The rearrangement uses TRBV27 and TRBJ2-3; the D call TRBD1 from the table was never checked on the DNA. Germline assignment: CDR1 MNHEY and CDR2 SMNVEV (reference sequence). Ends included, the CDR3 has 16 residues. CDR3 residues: CASRFSGPGVKDMQYF.

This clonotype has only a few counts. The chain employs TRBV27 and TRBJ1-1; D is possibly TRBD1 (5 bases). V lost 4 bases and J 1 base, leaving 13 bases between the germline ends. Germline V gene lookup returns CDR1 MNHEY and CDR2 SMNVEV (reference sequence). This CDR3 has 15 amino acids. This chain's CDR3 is CASSSMRGSNTEAFF. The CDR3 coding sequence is TGTGCCAGCAGTTCGATGAGGGGATCGAACACTGAAGCTTTCTTT.

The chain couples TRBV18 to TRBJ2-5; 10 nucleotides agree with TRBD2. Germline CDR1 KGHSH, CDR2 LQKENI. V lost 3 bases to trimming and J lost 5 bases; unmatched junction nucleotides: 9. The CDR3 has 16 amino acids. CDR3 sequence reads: CASSPPTSGISETQYF. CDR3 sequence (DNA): TGTGCCAGCTCACCGCCCACTAGCGGGATAAGTGAGACCCAGTACTTC.

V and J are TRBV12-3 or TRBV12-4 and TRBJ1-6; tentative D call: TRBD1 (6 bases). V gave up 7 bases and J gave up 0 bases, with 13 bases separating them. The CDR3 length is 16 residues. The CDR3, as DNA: TGTGCCAGCACCAAGGGGGGTAGCTCCTATAATTCACCCCTCCACTTT. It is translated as CASTKGGSSYNSPLHF.

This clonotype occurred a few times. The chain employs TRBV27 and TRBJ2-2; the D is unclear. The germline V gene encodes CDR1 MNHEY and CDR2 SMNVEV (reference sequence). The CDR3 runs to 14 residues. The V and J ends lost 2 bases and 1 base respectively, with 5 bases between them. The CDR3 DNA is TGTGCCAGCAGTTTAAGGGAGAACACCGGGGAGCTGTTTTTT. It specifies CASSLRENTGELFF.

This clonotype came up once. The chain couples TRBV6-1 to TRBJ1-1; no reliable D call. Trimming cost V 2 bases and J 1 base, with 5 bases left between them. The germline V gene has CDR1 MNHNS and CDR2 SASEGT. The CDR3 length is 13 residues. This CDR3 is CASSERENTEAFF. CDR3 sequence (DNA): TGTGCCAGCAGTGAACGGGAGAACACTGAAGCTTTCTTT.

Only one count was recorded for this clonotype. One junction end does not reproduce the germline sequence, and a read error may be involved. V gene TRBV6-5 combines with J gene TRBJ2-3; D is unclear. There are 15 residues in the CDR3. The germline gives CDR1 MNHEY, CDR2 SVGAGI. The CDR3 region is CASGSRQIYTDTQYF. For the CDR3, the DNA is TGTGCCAGCGGTTCCCGGCAGATTTACACAGATACCCAGTATTTC.

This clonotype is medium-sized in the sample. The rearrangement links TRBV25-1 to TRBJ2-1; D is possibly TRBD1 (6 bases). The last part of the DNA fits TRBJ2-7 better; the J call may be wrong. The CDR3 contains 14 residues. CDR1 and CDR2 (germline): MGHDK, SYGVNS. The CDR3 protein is CASRETGRTYEQYF. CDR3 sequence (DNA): TGTGCCAGCAGGGAAACAGGGCGGACCTACGAGCAGTACTTC.

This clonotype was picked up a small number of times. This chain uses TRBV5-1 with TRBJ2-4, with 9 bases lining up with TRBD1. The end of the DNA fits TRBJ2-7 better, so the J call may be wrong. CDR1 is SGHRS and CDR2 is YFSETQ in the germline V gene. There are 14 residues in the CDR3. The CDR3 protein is CASSLATGGYEQYF. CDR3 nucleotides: TGCGCCAGCAGCTTGGCGACAGGGGGCTACGAGCAGTACTTC.

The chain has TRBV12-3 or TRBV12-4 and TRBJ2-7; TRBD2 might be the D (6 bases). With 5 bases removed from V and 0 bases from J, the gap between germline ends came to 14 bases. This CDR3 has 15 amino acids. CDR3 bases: TGTGCCAGCAGTCGGGACTCTGGGAGCTCCTACGAGCAGTACTTC. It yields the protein CASSRDSGSSYEQYF.

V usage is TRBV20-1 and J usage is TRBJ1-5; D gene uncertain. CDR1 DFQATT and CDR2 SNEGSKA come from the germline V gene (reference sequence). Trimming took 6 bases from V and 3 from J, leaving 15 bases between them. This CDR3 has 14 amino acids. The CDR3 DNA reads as TGCAGTGCGGACTTCGGAGGGAACAATCAGCCCCAGCATTTT. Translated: CSADFGGNNQPQHF.

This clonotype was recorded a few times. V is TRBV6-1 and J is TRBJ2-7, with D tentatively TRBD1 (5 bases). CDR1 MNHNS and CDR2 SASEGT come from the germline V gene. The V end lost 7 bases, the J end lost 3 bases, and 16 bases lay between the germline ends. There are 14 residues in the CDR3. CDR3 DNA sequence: TGTGCCAGCAAATTTGTGACAGCAGTCTACGAGCAGTACTTC. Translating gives CASKFVTAVYEQYF.